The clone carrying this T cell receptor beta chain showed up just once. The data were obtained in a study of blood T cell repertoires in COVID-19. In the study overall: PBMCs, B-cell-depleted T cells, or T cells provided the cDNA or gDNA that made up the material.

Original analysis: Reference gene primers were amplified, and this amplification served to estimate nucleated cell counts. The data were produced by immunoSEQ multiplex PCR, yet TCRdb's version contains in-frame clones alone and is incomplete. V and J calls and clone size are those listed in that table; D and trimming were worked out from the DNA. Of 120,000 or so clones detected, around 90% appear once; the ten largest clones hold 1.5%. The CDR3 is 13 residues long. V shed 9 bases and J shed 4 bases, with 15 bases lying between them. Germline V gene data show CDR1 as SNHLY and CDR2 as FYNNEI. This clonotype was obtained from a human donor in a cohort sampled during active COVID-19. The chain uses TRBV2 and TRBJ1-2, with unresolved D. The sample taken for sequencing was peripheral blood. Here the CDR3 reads CASLEGIGYGYTF. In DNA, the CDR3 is TGTGCCAGTCTGGAGGGCATCGGCTATGGCTACACCTTC.